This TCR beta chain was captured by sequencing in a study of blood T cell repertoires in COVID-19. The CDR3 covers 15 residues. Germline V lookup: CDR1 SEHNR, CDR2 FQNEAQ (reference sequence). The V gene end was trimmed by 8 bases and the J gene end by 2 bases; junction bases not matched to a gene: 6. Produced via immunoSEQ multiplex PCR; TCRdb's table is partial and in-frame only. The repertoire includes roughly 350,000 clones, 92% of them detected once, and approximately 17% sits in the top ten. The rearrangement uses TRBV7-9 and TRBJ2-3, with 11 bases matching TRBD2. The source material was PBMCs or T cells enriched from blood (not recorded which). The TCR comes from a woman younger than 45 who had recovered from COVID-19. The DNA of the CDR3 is TGTGCCAGCCATAGCGGGAGGGCCATCACAGATACGCAGTATTTT. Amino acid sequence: CASHSGRAITDTQYF.